One sample yielded the 30 T cell receptor beta chains listed below, sequenced in a study of identical twins. TCRdb reprocessed the 5' RACE reads via MiXCR and lists one record per CDR3 protein. This sample yields over 500,000 distinct CDR3 sequences, of which roughly a fifth are seen a single time; around 0.9% belongs to the top ten. This sample also belongs to another study, concerning T cells expressing NK-cell markers.

Specimen: CD4+ T cells sorted from blood. Every receptor here comes from a woman between 18 and 30 years old in good health.

This chain links TRBV20-1 with TRBJ2-7, with 11 bases identical to TRBD2. The ends lost 5 bases at V and 4 bases at J; junction bases unmatched: 7. CDR3 length: 14 amino acids. Looked up from germline, CDR1 is DFQATT and CDR2 is SNEGSKA (reference sequence). CDR3 nucleotides: TGCAGTGCTCGAACTAGCGGGAGAAGATACGAGCAGTACTTC. It encodes CSARTSGRRYEQYF.

This clonotype was found a few times. This chain connects TRBV20-1 to TRBJ2-1, with D uncertain. Per germline, CDR1 DFQATT and CDR2 SNEGSKA (reference sequence). This CDR3 spans 18 amino acids. The germline V and J ends were trimmed by 1 base and 0 bases, with 19 bases remaining between them. CDR3 amino acids: CSARVGGVTTVSYNEQFF. The DNA for the CDR3 is TGCAGTGCTAGAGTTGGTGGGGTCACGACGGTCTCCTACAATGAGCAGTTCTTC.

This chain joins TRBV5-1 and TRBJ2-1, with D possibly being TRBD2 (6 bases). V lost 2 bases and J 6 bases, leaving 15 bases between the germline ends. The CDR3 sequence is 15 residues long. Germline V CDR1 and CDR2: SGHRS, YFSETQ. The CDR3 loop is CASSFVAGGSNEQFF. CDR3 nucleotides: TGCGCCAGCAGCTTCGTGGCCGGAGGGTCCAATGAGCAGTTCTTC.

This clonotype was seen more than once but under ten times. The DNA of the CDR3 is TGTGCCAGCAGCTGGACAGGGACGGCGTTTGGCTACACCTTC. Translated: CASSWTGTAFGYTF. The chain uses TRBV6-1 and TRBJ1-2; 8 bases line up with TRBD1. The CDR3 length is 14 residues. The germline CDR1 and CDR2 sequences are MNHNS and SASEGT. The ends lost 6 bases at V and 7 bases at J; junction bases unmatched: 10.

This clonotype showed up just a few times. This chain connects TRBV20-1 to TRBJ2-1; D is undetermined. Germline V gene sequence: CDR1 DFQATT, CDR2 SNEGSKA (reference sequence). V was pared by 2 bases and J by 5 bases, with 13 bases between. The CDR3 length is 14 residues. The CDR3 nucleotides are TGCAGTGCTAGATCTAGACTTTCCCACAATGAGCAGTTCTTC. This translates into CSARSRLSHNEQFF.

This chain links TRBV18 with TRBJ2-7; D call uncertain. This CDR3 region has 14 residues. With 0 bases removed from V and 6 bases from J, the gap between germline ends came to 12 bases. The germline V gene encodes CDR1 KGHSH and CDR2 LQKENI. The CDR3 protein is CASSPPSMLLEQYF. The CDR3 bases are TGTGCCAGCTCACCACCGTCGATGCTGCTCGAGCAGTACTTC.

This clonotype was counted a few times. This chain uses TRBV29-1 with TRBJ2-1; D is unclear. The germline V gene has CDR1 SQVTM and CDR2 ANQGSEA. The length of the CDR3 is 14 residues. Trimming took 6 bases from V and 0 from J, leaving 12 bases between them. The CDR3 region is CSVNADSSYNEQFF. The CDR3 nucleotides read TGCAGCGTGAATGCGGATAGCTCCTACAATGAGCAGTTCTTC.

The chain joins TRBV3-1 to TRBJ1-1, with a possible D match to TRBD1 (6 bases). This CDR3 has 13 amino acids. In germline, CDR1 is LGHDT, CDR2 YNNKEL (reference sequence). With 9 bases removed from V and 4 bases from J, the gap between germline ends came to 15 bases. The CDR3 DNA is TGTGCCAGTGAGGGGGGAGGGGGCACTGAAGCTTTCTTT. Amino acid sequence: CASEGGGGTEAFF.

This clonotype was counted ten times or more. This sequence joins TRBV12-3 or TRBV12-4 and TRBJ1-5; tentative D call: TRBD1 (6 bases). Trimming stripped 6 bases from V and 3 bases from J, with 12 bases between. This CDR3 has 14 amino acids. The CDR3 DNA reads TGTGCCAGCAGCCTAACAGGGTCCAATCAGCCCCAGCATTTT. Protein product: CASSLTGSNQPQHF.

V and J are TRBV20-1 and TRBJ2-5, with TRBD2 matching 12 bases. The V and J ends lost 6 bases and 5 bases, in that order; junction bases with no gene match: 4. The CDR3 loop spans 13 amino acids. From germline, CDR1 is DFQATT and CDR2 SNEGSKA (reference sequence). CDR3 DNA: TGCAGTGCGGCGGGGACTAGCGGGGAGACCCAGTACTTC. It codes for CSAAGTSGETQYF.

The gene calls are TRBV5-1 and TRBJ2-1; 9 nucleotides agree with TRBD2. CDR1 and CDR2 (germline): SGHRS, YFSETQ. The CDR3 has 17 amino acids. J lost 5 bases, V lost 3 bases, and 12 bases had no gene match. CDR3 DNA sequence: TGCGCCAGCAGCTCTAAGACCGGGACTAGCACTCACAATGAGCAGTTCTTC. This sequence encodes CASSSKTGTSTHNEQFF.

This clonotype was counted a few times. V usage is TRBV6-2 or TRBV6-3 and J usage is TRBJ1-1; 7 nucleotides line up with TRBD1. CDR3 length equals 14 residues. The germline gives CDR1 MNHEY, CDR2 SVGEGT. With V trimmed by 7 bases and J by 3 bases, 8 bases remained unmatched. CDR3 region: CASTQTGAHTEAFF. In DNA form, the CDR3 reads TGTGCCAGCACCCAAACAGGGGCCCACACTGAAGCTTTCTTT.

V usage is TRBV28 and J usage is TRBJ1-2; 8 bases map to TRBD1. Germline CDR1 is MDHEN and CDR2 is SYDVKM. The CDR3 covers 15 residues. The ends lost 3 bases at V and 7 bases at J; junction bases unmatched: 10. The CDR3 reads CASSFAFGTGRGYTF. DNA for the CDR3: TGTGCCAGCAGTTTCGCGTTCGGGACAGGCCGTGGCTACACCTTC.

V is TRBV20-1 and J is TRBJ2-5, with TRBD2 identical over 9 bases. Germline values: CDR1 DFQATT, CDR2 SNEGSKA (reference sequence). The CDR3 is 14 amino acids. The trim removed 2 bases at V and 5 bases at J, leaving 6 bases unmatched. The CDR3 DNA sequence: TGCAGTGCTAGAAGGGCGGGGGGGCCGGAGACCCAGTACTTC. This sequence encodes CSARRAGGPETQYF.

The chain carries TRBV12-3 or TRBV12-4 and TRBJ2-3, with 10 bases fitting TRBD2. With 6 bases clipped from V and 6 bases from J, the junction kept 6 bases outside the gene matches. This CDR3 is 14 amino acids long. Here the CDR3 reads CASRISGGPDTQYF. The CDR3 region has the DNA TGTGCCAGCAGAATTAGCGGGGGGCCTGATACGCAGTATTTT.

The chain recombines TRBV10-3 with TRBJ2-2; TRBD1 aligns across 7 bases. The CDR3 extends over 13 amino acids. V shed 7 bases and J 5 bases; nucleotides not matched to a gene: 4. Germline-derived CDR1 and CDR2 are ENHRY and SYGVKD. The CDR3 reads CAITGTATGELFF. The CDR3 DNA is TGTGCCATCACCGGGACAGCTACCGGGGAGCTGTTTTTT.

The CDR3 DNA is TGCAGTGCTAGACTGGGACAGGGGGATGAAAAACTGTTTTTT. Its translation: CSARLGQGDEKLFF. The chain couples TRBV20-1 to TRBJ1-4; TRBD1 matches 11 bases. The junction had 2 bases not matched to a gene; V was cut back by 2 bases and J by 6 bases. From germline, CDR1 is DFQATT and CDR2 SNEGSKA (reference sequence). The CDR3 runs to 14 residues.

The chain joins TRBV29-1 to TRBJ1-2; no clear D. Germline V gene sequence: CDR1 SQVTM, CDR2 ANQGSEA. V was pared by 4 bases and J by 4 bases, with 13 bases between. This CDR3 has 13 amino acids. DNA of the CDR3: TGCAGCGTTGTACTTCGGGAGGGCTATGGCTACACCTTC. It yields the protein CSVVLREGYGYTF.

This clonotype was seen only a few times. This sequence joins TRBV6-1 and TRBJ1-6; a weak D match, TRBD1 (6 bases). There are 16 residues in the CDR3. The V and J ends lost 6 bases and 9 bases respectively, with 21 bases between them. Germline CDR1 MNHNS, CDR2 SASEGT. The CDR3 loop reads CASRPFAGGSGSPLHF. Here the CDR3 DNA reads TGTGCCAGCAGACCCTTCGCGGGGGGCTCGGGTTCACCCCTCCACTTT.

This chain connects TRBV7-9 to TRBJ1-3; the D is unclear. The CDR3 length is 14 residues. Germline CDR1 and CDR2: SEHNR and FQNEAQ (reference sequence). V was trimmed by 3 bases and J by 2 bases, leaving 8 bases between them. The DNA for the CDR3 is TGTGCCAGCAGCTTTCAGTCCGCTGGAAACACCATATATTTT. Encoded protein: CASSFQSAGNTIYF.

The gene calls are TRBV9 and TRBJ2-2, with TRBD1 matching 9 bases. Germline assignment: CDR1 SGDLS and CDR2 YYNGEE. V gave up 1 base and J gave up 4 bases; unmatched junction bases: 17. The CDR3 consists of 20 residues. The CDR3 here is CASSVTSGVGTGSFTGELFF. In nucleotides, the CDR3 is TGTGCCAGCAGCGTAACTTCGGGGGTAGGGACAGGGTCGTTCACCGGGGAGCTGTTTTTT.

This clonotype was counted at least ten times. The V gene is TRBV9, the J gene TRBJ2-2; no firm D call. V gave up 4 bases and J gave up 3 bases, with 10 bases separating them. Germline V gene data show CDR1 as SGDLS and CDR2 as YYNGEE. This CDR3 is built from 14 residues. As DNA, the CDR3 is TGTGCCAGCAGCCCCCGTGCGGACACCGGGGAGCTGTTTTTT. Translated: CASSPRADTGELFF.

V usage is TRBV19 and J usage is TRBJ2-1; D is undetermined. V lost 8 bases and J lost 4, with 9 bases in between. The CDR3 is made up of 12 amino acids. Germline V gives CDR1 LNHDA, CDR2 SQIVND (reference sequence). The CDR3 DNA reads TGTGCCAGTGCTGCGGTTTACAATGAGCAGTTCTTC. It specifies CASAAVYNEQFF.

The rearrangement uses TRBV6-1 and TRBJ2-2; D is perhaps TRBD2 (6 bases). V was cut by 8 bases and J by 6 bases, with 16 bases left in between. This CDR3 region has 14 residues. Germline assignment: CDR1 MNHNS and CDR2 SASEGT. CDR3 loop: CASRGTWRPGELFF. CDR3 nucleotide sequence: TGTGCCAGCCGGGGGACTTGGCGGCCCGGGGAGCTGTTTTTT.

The V and J genes are TRBV5-1 and TRBJ2-5, with 11 bases identical to TRBD2. The CDR3 contains 16 residues. Germline V gene sequence: CDR1 SGHRS, CDR2 YFSETQ. Trimming cost V 4 bases and J 4 bases; bases outside gene matches: 9. The CDR3 protein is CASSPVSGGAGETQYF. In nucleotides, the CDR3 is TGCGCCAGCAGCCCTGTTAGCGGGGGGGCCGGAGAGACCCAGTACTTC. Variable domain in full (rest from reference TRBV5-1 and TRBJ2-5): KAGVTQTPRYLIKTRGQQVTLSCSPISGHRSVSWYQQTPGQGLQFLFEYFSETQRNKGNFPGRFSGRQFSNSRSEMNVSTLELGDSALYLCASSPVSGGAGETQYFGPGTRLLVL.

The chain has TRBV9 and TRBJ1-6; perhaps TRBD1 as D (5 bases). Trimming cost V 3 bases and J 8 bases, with 12 bases left between them. The CDR3 totals 14 residues. CDR1 and CDR2 from the germline V gene are SGDLS and YYNGEE. The CDR3 is CASSGGTEDSPLHF. The CDR3 DNA reads as TGTGCCAGCAGCGGTGGGACGGAAGATTCACCCCTCCACTTT.

The chain employs TRBV2 and TRBJ2-7; D is unclear. The CDR3 is 15 residues long. Germline loops: CDR1 SNHLY, CDR2 FYNNEI. V was trimmed by 4 bases and J by 2 bases, leaving 15 bases between them. This CDR3 is CASSVGLFLTYEQYF. In DNA, the CDR3 is TGTGCCAGCAGTGTCGGCCTATTCCTAACCTACGAGCAGTACTTC.

This chain joins TRBV20-1 and TRBJ2-3; possibly TRBD1 for D (5 bases). V was cut by 0 bases and J by 2 bases, with 12 bases left in between. CDR1 and CDR2 from the germline V gene are DFQATT and SNEGSKA (reference sequence). The CDR3 loop spans 15 amino acids. This CDR3 reads CSARDQSRDTDTQYF. CDR3 DNA: TGCAGTGCTAGAGATCAGAGCAGGGACACAGATACGCAGTATTTT.

This clonotype was observed a single time. The chain joins TRBV20-1 to TRBJ1-3; possibly TRBD1 for D (5 bases). V lost 5 bases, J lost 3 bases, and 11 bases lay in between. The CDR3 length is 13 residues. Germline assignment: CDR1 DFQATT and CDR2 SNEGSKA (reference sequence). The CDR3 loop reads CSAVGAGGNTIYF. The CDR3 DNA reads as TGCAGTGCTGTCGGGGCTGGTGGAAACACCATATATTTT.

This clonotype has just a few counts. V and J are TRBV12-3 or TRBV12-4 and TRBJ1-2; D gene uncertain. V was shortened by 6 bases and J by 5 bases, with 13 bases between the two germline ends. This CDR3 is built from 13 residues. The CDR3 reads CASRSGSGYGYTF. CDR3 in DNA: TGTGCCAGCAGATCGGGGTCCGGATATGGCTACACCTTC.